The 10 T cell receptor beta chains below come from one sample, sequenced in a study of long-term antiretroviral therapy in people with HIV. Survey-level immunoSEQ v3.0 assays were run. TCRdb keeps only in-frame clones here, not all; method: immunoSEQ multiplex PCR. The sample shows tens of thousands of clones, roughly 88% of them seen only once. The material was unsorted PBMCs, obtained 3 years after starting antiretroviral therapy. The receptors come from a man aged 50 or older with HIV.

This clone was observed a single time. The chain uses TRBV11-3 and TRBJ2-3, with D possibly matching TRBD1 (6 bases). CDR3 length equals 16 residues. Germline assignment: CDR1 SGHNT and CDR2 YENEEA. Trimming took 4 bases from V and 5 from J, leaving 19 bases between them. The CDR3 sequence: CASSSPGALMGDTQYF. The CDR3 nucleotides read TGTGCCAGCAGCTCCCCAGGGGCCCTAATGGGAGATACGCAGTATTTT.

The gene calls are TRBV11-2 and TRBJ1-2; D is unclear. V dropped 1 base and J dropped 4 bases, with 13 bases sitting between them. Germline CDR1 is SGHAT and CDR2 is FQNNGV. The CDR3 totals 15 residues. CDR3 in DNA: TGTGCCAGCAGCTTAGGCCGAGACCGAACCTATGGCTACACCTTC. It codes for CASSLGRDRTYGYTF.

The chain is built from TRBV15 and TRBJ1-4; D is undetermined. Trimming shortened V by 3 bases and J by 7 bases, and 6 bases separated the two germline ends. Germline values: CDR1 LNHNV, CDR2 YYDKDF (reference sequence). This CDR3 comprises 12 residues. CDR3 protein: CATSRDSEKLFF. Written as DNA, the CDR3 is TGTGCCACCAGCAGGGATAGTGAAAAACTGTTTTTT. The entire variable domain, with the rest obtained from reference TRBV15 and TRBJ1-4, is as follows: DAMVIQNPRYQVTQFGKPVTLSCSQTLNHNVMYWYQQKSSQAPKLLFHYYDKDFNNEADTPDNFQSRRPNTSFCFLDIRSPGLGDTAMYLCATSRDSEKLFFGSGTQLSVL.

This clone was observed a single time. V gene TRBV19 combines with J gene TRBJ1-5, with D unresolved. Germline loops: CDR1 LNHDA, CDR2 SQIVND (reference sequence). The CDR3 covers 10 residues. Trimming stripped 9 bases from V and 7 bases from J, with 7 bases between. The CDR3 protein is CASLKQPQHF. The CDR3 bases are TGTGCCAGCCTTAAACAGCCCCAGCATTTT.

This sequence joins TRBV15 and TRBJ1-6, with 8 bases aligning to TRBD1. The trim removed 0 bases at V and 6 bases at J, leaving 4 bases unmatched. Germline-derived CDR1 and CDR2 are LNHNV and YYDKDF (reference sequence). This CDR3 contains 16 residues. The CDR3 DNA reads TGTGCCACCAGCAGAGAAGGGACAGGCCCTAATTCACCCCTCCACTTT. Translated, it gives CATSREGTGPNSPLHF.

CDR3 region: CASSPRGWGGDTDTQYF. CDR3 sequence (DNA): TGTGCCAGCAGCCCGCGCGGGTGGGGAGGAGACACAGATACGCAGTATTTT. V usage is TRBV9 and J usage is TRBJ2-3; weak D call: TRBD2 (6 bases). The V and J ends lost 4 bases and 2 bases respectively, with 20 bases between them. This CDR3 has 17 residues. Germline loops: CDR1 SGDLS, CDR2 YYNGEE. The complete variable domain, with remaining parts taken from reference TRBV9 and TRBJ2-3, reads DSGVTQTPKHLITATGQRVTLRCSPRSGDLSVYWYQQSLDQGLQFLIQYYNGEERAKGNILERFSAQQFPDLHSELNLSSLELGDSALYFCASSPRGWGGDTDTQYFGPGTRLTVL.

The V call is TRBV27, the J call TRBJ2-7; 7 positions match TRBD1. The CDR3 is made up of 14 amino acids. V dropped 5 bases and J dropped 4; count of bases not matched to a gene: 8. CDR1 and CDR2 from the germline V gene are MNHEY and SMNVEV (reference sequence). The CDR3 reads CASSLLTGSYEQYF. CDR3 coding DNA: TGTGCCAGCAGTCTACTGACAGGGTCGTACGAGCAGTACTTC.

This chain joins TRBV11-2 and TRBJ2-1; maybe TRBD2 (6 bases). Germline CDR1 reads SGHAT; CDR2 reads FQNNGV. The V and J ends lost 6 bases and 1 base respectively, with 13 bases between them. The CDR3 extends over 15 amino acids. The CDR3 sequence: CASRFARGSYNEQFF. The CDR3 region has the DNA TGTGCCAGCAGATTTGCCCGGGGGTCCTACAATGAGCAGTTCTTC.

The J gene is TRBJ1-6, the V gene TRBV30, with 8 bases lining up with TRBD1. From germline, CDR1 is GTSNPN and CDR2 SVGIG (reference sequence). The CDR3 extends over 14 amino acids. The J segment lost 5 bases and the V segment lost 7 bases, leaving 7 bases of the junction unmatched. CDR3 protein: CALDRELHNSPLHF. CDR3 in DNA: TGTGCCTTGGACAGGGAGTTACATAATTCACCCCTCCACTTT.

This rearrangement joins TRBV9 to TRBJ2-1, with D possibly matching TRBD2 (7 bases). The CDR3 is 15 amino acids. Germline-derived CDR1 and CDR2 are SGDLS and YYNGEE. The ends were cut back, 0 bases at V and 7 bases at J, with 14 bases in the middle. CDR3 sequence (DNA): TGTGCCAGCAGCGTAGAGGGGGGGGGCTTTAATGAGCAGTTCTTC. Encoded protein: CASSVEGGGFNEQFF. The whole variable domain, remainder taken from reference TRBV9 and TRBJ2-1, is DSGVTQTPKHLITATGQRVTLRCSPRSGDLSVYWYQQSLDQGLQFLIQYYNGEERAKGNILERFSAQQFPDLHSELNLSSLELGDSALYFCASSVEGGGFNEQFFGPGTRLTVL.